The rows below give T cell receptor beta chains drawn from one sample of a study of T-cell reconstitution after alpha-beta-depleted transplantation in children. TCRdb independently ran MiXCR on the PCR reads; one entry per CDR3 protein. The sample contains some 600,000 distinct CDR3 sequences, 16% of which appear only once. This material consisted of PBMCs from the stem cell graft donor, taken from the stem cell graft. The receptors come from a human donor who donated a stem cell graft to a child with acute myeloid leukemia. Both conserved end residues are part of each CDR3. Fields, in order: D gene, clone size, V gene, J gene, CDR3 DNA, CDR3 protein. D genes are given only for firm matches. Size tells how often a clone was seen (once, few, many) or the class of an expanded clone, and some rows leave it out.

TRBD1	many	TRBV20-1	TRBJ2-5	TGCAGTGCTTCGGACAGGGCCTTCCAAGAGACCCAGTACTTC	CSASDRAFQETQYF
.	.	TRBV12-3/TRBV12-4	TRBJ1-1	TGTGCCAGCAGTTTAGCGTCCAGGGCCTTAGACACTGAAGCTTTCTTT	CASSLASRALDTEAFF
.	many	TRBV29-1	TRBJ1-2	TGCAGCGTTGACAGGGGAACCGGCTACACCTTC	CSVDRGTGYTF
.	few	TRBV7-9	TRBJ2-5	TGTGCCAGCAGACAAGGAGGATATGGAGAGACCCAGTACTTC	CASRQGGYGETQYF
.	many	TRBV20-1	TRBJ2-1	TGCAGTGCTGCCCAGGCAAACAATGAGCAGTTCTTC	CSAAQANNEQFF
.	.	TRBV7-2	TRBJ2-5	TGTGCCAGCAGGCCCCCACTAACGGTACTAGGAGAGACCCAGTACTTC	CASRPPLTVLGETQYF
.	many	TRBV20-1	TRBJ1-1	TGCAGTGCTAGAGATGGGCAGGCCCACACTGAAGCTTTCTTT	CSARDGQAHTEAFF
TRBD1	many	TRBV10-3	TRBJ1-6	TGTGCCATCAGTCGGACAGGGAATTCACCCCTCCACTTT	CAISRTGNSPLHF
TRBD1	many	TRBV27	TRBJ2-1	TGTGCCAGCACCTCGGGACAGAGAAGCTCCTACAATGAGCAGTTCTTC	CASTSGQRSSYNEQFF
TRBD1	many	TRBV5-1	TRBJ1-6	TGCGCCAGCAGCTTCGACAGGGTCGACTCACCCCTCCACTTT	CASSFDRVDSPLHF
.	.	TRBV12-3/TRBV12-4	TRBJ2-3	TGTGCCAGCAGTCCAGAGGACAAATCCGGCACAGATACGCAGTATTTT	CASSPEDKSGTDTQYF